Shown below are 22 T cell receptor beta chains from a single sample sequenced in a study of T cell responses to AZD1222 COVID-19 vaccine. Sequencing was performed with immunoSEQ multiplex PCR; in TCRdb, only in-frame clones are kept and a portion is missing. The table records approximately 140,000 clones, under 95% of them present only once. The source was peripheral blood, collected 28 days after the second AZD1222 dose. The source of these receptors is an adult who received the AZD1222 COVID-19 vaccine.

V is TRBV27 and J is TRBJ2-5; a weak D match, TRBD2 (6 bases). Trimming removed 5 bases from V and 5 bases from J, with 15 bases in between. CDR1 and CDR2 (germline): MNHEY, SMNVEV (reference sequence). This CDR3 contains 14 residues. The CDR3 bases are TGTGCCAGCAGTGGAAGAAGACGGGGGGAGACCCAGTACTTC. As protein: CASSGRRRGETQYF.

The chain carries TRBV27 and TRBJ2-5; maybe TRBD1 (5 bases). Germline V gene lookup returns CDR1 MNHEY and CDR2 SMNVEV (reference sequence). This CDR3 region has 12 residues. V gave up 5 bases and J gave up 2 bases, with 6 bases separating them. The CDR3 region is CASSQGQETQYF. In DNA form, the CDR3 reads TGTGCCAGCAGTCAGGGTCAAGAGACCCAGTACTTC.

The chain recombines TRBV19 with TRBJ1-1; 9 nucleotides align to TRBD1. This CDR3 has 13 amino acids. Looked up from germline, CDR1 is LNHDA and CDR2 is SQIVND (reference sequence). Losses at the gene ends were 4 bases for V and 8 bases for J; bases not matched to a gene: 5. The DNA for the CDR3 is TGTGCCAGTAGTACCCCAGGGACAGGGGAAGCTTTCTTT. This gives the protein CASSTPGTGEAFF.

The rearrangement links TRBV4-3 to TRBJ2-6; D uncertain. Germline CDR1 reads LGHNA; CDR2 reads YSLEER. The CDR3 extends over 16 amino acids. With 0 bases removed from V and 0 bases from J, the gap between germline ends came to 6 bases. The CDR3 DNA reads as TGCGCCAGCAGCCAAGATTCCAGCTCTGGGGCCAACGTCCTGACTTTC. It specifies CASSQDSSSGANVLTF.

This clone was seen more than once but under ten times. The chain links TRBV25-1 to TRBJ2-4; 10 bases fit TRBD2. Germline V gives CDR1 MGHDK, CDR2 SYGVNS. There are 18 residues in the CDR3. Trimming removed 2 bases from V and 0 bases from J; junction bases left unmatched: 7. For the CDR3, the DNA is TGTGCCAGCAGTGAACGTAGCGGGAGGCCTCTAGCCAAAAACATTCAGTACTTC. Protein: CASSERSGRPLAKNIQYF. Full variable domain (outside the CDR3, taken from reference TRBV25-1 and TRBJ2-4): EADIYQTPRYLVIGTGKKITLECSQTMGHDKMYWYQQDPGMELHLIHYSYGVNSTEKGDLSSESTVSRIRTEHFPLTLESARPSHTSQYLCASSERSGRPLAKNIQYFGAGTRLSVL.

CDR3 region: CASSQVELGNTIYF. DNA for the CDR3: TGTGCCAGCAGCCAAGTCGAGCTTGGAAACACCATATATTTT. The chain carries TRBV4-2 and TRBJ1-3; no clear D. This CDR3 spans 14 amino acids. V lost 1 base to trimming and J lost 3 bases, with 7 bases between them. CDR1 is LGHNA and CDR2 is YNFKEQ in the germline V gene.

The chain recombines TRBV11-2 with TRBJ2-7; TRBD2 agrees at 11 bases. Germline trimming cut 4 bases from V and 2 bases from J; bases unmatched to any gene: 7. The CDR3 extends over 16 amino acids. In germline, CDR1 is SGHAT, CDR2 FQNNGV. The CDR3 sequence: CASSSVAGGVTYEQYF. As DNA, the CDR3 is TGTGCCAGCAGCTCGGTAGCGGGAGGGGTAACCTACGAGCAGTACTTC.

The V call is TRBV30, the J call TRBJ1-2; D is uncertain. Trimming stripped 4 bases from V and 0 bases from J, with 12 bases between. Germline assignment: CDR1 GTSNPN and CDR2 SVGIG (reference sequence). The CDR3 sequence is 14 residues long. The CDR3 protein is CAWTDRSTNYGYTF. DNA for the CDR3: TGTGCCTGGACGGACCGATCGACTAACTATGGCTACACCTTC. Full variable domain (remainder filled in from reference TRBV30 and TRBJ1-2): SQTIHQWPATLVQPVGSPLSLECTVEGTSNPNLYWYRQAAGRGLQLLFYSVGIGQISSEVPQNLSASRPQDRQFILSSKKLLLSDSGFYLCAWTDRSTNYGYTFGSGTRLTVV.

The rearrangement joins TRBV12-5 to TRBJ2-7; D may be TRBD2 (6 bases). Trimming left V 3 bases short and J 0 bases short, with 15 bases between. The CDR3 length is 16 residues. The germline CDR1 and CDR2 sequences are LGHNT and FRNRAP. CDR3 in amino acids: CASGFGGMSFSYEQYF. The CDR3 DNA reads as TGTGCTAGTGGTTTCGGGGGAATGAGTTTCTCCTACGAGCAGTACTTC.

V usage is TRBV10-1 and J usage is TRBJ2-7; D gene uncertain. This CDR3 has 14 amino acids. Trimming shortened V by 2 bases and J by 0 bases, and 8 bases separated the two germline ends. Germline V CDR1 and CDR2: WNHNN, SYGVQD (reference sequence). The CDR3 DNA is TGCGCCAGCAGTGAGACAGTCAGCTCCTACGAGCAGTACTTC. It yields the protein CASSETVSSYEQYF.

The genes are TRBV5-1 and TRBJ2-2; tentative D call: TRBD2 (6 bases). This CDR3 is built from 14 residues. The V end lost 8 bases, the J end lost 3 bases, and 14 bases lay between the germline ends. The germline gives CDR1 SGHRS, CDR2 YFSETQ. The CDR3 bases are TGCGCCAGTAAAACGACTAGTTACACCGGGGAGCTGTTTTTT. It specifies CASKTTSYTGELFF.

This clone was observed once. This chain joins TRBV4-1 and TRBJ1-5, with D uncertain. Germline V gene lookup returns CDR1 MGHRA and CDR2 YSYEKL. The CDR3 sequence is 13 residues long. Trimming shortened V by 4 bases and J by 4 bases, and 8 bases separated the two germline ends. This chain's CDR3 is CASSPGHNQPQHF. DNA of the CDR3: TGCGCCAGCAGCCCCGGTCATAATCAGCCCCAGCATTTT.

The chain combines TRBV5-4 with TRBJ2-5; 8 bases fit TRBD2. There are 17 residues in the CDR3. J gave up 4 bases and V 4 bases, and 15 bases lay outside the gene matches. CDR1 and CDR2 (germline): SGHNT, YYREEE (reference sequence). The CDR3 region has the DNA TGTGCCAGCAGCCCCCGAACGGGAGGGCGGCAAGGAGAGACCCAGTACTTC. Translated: CASSPRTGGRQGETQYF.

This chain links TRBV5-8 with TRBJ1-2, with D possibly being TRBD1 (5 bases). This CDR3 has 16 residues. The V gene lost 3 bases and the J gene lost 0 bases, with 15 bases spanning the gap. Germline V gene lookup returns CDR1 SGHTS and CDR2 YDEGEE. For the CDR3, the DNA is TGTGCCAGCAGCTCGCGAACCAGGGTAGCTAACTATGGCTACACCTTC. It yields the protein CASSSRTRVANYGYTF.

As DNA, the CDR3 is TGTGCCAGCAGTGTTGGGGTTGCGGGGGAGCAGTACTTC. Translating gives CASSVGVAGEQYF. This chain connects TRBV6-2 or TRBV6-3 to TRBJ2-7, with D possibly being TRBD2 (6 bases). V gave up 5 bases and J gave up 7 bases, with 15 bases separating them. The length of the CDR3 is 13 residues. Germline loops: CDR1 MNHEY, CDR2 SVGEGT.

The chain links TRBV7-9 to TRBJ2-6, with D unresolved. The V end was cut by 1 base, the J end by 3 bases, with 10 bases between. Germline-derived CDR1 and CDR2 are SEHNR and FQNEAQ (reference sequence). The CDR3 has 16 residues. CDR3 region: CASSLVGNRGANVLTF. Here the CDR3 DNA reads TGTGCCAGCAGCTTAGTTGGGAATCGTGGGGCCAACGTCCTGACTTTC.

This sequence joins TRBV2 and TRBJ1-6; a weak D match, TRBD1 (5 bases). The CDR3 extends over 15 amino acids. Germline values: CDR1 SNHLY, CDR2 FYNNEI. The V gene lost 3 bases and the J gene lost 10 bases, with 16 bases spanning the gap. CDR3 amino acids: CASSEQGGNGSPLHF. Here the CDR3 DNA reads TGTGCCAGCAGTGAGCAGGGTGGGAACGGCTCACCCCTCCACTTT.

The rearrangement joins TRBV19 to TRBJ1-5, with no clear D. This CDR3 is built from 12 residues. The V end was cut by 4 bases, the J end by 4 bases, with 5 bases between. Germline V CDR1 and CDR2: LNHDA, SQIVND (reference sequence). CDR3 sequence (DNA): TGTGCCAGTAGTAAGGGTAATCAGCCCCAGCATTTT. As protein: CASSKGNQPQHF.

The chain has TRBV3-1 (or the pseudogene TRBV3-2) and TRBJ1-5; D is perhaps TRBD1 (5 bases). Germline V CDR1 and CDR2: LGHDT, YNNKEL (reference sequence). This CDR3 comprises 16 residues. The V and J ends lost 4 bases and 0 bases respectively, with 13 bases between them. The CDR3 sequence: CASSPSGVSSNQPQHF. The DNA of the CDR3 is TGTGCCAGCAGCCCCTCGGGGGTAAGTAGCAATCAGCCCCAGCATTTT.

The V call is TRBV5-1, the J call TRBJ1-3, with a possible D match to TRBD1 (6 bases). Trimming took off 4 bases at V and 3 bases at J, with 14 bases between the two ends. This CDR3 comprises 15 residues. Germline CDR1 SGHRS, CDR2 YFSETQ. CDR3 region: CASSPRGGLGNTIYF. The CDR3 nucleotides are TGCGCCAGCAGCCCGAGGGGGGGACTTGGAAACACCATATATTTT.

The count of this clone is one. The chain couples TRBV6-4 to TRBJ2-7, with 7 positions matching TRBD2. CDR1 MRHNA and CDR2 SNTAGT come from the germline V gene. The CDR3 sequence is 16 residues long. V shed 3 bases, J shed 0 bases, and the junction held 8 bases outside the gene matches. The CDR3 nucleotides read TGTGCCAGCAGTGATTGTACTAGCGCCACCTCCTACGAGCAGTACTTC. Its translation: CASSDCTSATSYEQYF.

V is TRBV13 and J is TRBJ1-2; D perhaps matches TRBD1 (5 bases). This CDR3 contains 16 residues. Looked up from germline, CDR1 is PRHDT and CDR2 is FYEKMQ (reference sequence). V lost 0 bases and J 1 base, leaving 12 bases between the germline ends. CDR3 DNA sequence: TGTGCCAGCAGCTTAGGGGCAGGGATGGATAACTATGGCTACACCTTC. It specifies CASSLGAGMDNYGYTF.